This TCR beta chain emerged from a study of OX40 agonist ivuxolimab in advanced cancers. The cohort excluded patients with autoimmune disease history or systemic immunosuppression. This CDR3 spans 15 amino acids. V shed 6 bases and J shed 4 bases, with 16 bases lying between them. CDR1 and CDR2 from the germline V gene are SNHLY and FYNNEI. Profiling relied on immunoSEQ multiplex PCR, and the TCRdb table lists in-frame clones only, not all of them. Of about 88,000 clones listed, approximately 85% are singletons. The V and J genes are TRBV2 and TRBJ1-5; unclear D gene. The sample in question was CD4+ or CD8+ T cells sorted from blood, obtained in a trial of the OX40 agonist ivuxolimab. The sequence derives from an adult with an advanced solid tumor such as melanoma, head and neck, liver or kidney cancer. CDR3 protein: CASRPEPGKNQPQHF. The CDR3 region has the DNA TGTGCCAGCAGACCTGAACCTGGGAAGAATCAGCCCCAGCATTTT.